This T cell receptor beta chain was documented in a study of T cell responses to AZD1222 COVID-19 vaccine. Only in-frame clones appear in the TCRdb table, and some are missing; sequencing was by immunoSEQ multiplex PCR. The sample includes more than 85,000 clones, roughly 89% seen only once; the top ten take more than 2%. The ends lost 4 bases at V and 6 bases at J; junction bases unmatched: 10. This CDR3 is 17 amino acids long. CDR1 is KGHDR and CDR2 is SFDVKD in the germline V gene. General study points: Nearly half of spike-specific TCRs reportedly target variant regions that are unmutated in the B.1.351 and B.1.1.7 variants. Distributed over spike, vaccine-associated CD4 TCRs predominated at 160-218 and 743-854. Recipients of AZD1222 seropositive at baseline numbered only 6 or 7.

A note on this clone: The antigen is undetermined.

The clonotype originates from an adult who received the AZD1222 COVID-19 vaccine. The chain carries TRBV24-1 and TRBJ2-1, with 11 bases fitting TRBD2. The specimen was peripheral blood, collected 28 days after the second AZD1222 dose. The chain's CDR3 is CATSDPGPGTSGNEQFF. The CDR3 coding sequence is TGTGCCACCAGTGACCCCGGCCCCGGGACTAGCGGCAATGAGCAGTTCTTC.